This T cell receptor beta chain was retrieved from a study of CD8 T cells in Susac syndrome. Random hexamers primed reverse transcription of 0.5 to 1 ug RNA. The TCR beta CDR3 was amplified by immunoSEQ multiplex PCR across 54 Vbeta, 13 Jbeta. TCRdb used MiXCR to reprocess the immunoSEQ multiplex PCR reads, holding one entry per CDR3 protein. The profile shows some 180,000 distinct CDR3 sequences, 90% to 95% of them singletons. In its sample, this clonotype was seen once. Germline values: CDR1 SGHAT, CDR2 FQNNGV. The length of the CDR3 is 13 residues. The ends lost 3 bases at V and 5 bases at J; junction bases unmatched: 2.

What was sequenced was CD4+ T cells from PBMCs. V gene TRBV11-2 combines with J gene TRBJ2-7, with 9 bases identical to TRBD1. This clonotype originated in a human donor with Susac syndrome. CDR3 coding DNA: TGTGCCAGCAGCTTCCGGGACAGGGACGAGCAGTACTTC. It specifies CASSFRDRDEQYF.